This T cell receptor beta chain was profiled in a study of shared clonotypes between healthy human individuals. Study overall: Three plates were used per donor for CD4 naive, three for CD4 memory, two for CD8 naive and one for CD8 memory. Study-level findings and limits: Despite large depth, sorted-subset datasets appeared incompletely sequenced.

V lost 5 bases to trimming and J lost 8 bases; unmatched junction nucleotides: 9. This CDR3 is 15 amino acids long. CDR1 and CDR2 from the germline V gene are MNHEY and SMNVEV (reference sequence). A remark on this clone: Antigen specificity is unknown.

Every contributor of samples was a Caucasian grown-up residing in Nashville, Tennessee. Assay used: immunoSEQ multiplex PCR; TCRdb lists only in-frame clones, some missing. The table lists some 550,000 clones, around 97% of them singletons. V is TRBV27 and J is TRBJ2-1, with TRBD1 matching over 10 bases. Input material: naive CD4+ T cells sorted from blood. Subset here: CD45RA+ positively selected. The TCR comes from a woman in her twenties or thirties in good health. Here the CDR3 reads CASSLRDRGWDEQFF. CDR3 coding DNA: TGTGCCAGCAGTCTCCGGGACAGGGGATGGGATGAGCAGTTCTTC.